This TCR beta chain was sequenced during a study of early T cells in non-severe SARS-CoV-2 infection. Across the study: The authors sequenced bulk RNA from unsorted whole blood, leaving chains unpaired. Findings and caveats of the study: Comparison of clonotypes with VDJdb favored anti-spike CD8 responses while missing private and CD4 specificities.

This clonotype has ten or more counts. Its antigen is undetermined. Via MiXCR, TCRdb re-called the 5' RACE reads, giving one row per CDR3 protein. The sample comprises about 110,000 distinct CDR3 sequences, 10% to 15% of which are singletons, and 3% to 4.5% rests with the top ten. The V and J ends lost 5 bases and 2 bases respectively, with 10 bases between them. The CDR3 contains 13 residues. The V gene's germline CDR1 is SGHRS and CDR2 YFSETQ. Source: whole blood, taken at baseline. The receptor was derived from an adult who was a healthcare worker with PCR-confirmed SARS-CoV-2 infection or an uninfected control (not recorded which). The rearrangement links TRBV5-1 to TRBJ1-1; D gene unclear. As DNA, the CDR3 is TGCGCCAGCAGTGTAGCAGGCAACACTGAAGCTTTCTTT. Translated, it gives CASSVAGNTEAFF.